This TCR beta chain was recorded in a study of human T cells and chemical hapten exposure (dated by TCRdb to the early 2020s). With regard to the full study: For sensitization, 2% DPC in acetone was applied to a 2 cm by 2 cm area of upper inner arm skin. Weekly therapeutic DPC doses were additionally applied to the scalp of patients throughout the roughly 26-week study period. Patch testing on the upper back used Finn chambers containing 0.01% DPC, with scoring done after 6 days according to International Contact Dermatitis Research Group standards. The patient cohort, mostly female, included alopecia areata with under or over 50% scalp involvement, alopecia totalis and alopecia universalis. The libraries were sequenced as a pool, and the TCR yield per sample differed mostly because of small variations in library volumes within the pool. Peripheral blood TCR repertoire changes were tracked in vivo in alopecia patients during primary and secondary sensitization to the hapten diphenylcyclopropenone (DPC). Blood was sampled from patients pre-sensitization (week 0) and at 2, 6 and about 24 weeks after DPC sensitization. For TCR sequencing, blood came from twenty-nine alopecia patients at anywhere from one to four time points (pre-sensitization, 2, 6 and 24 weeks). The full study reports these points: DPC sensitization did not change the number of TCRs with a frequency above 1 in 1000, and there was no evidence of changes in global repertoire structure. Compared with pre-sensitization or healthy control sets, expanded TCRs formed significantly more large CDR3 similarity clusters, which is consistent with antigen-driven responses. Patch test score correlated positively with the number of PT1 expanded TCRs, reaching significance at thresholds 8, 16 and 32 but not at 4. Alopecia, a presumed autoimmune disease, was present in all patients, so the immune response of the patients might differ from that of healthy individuals. Repeated subsampling changed both the strength of the expansion versus patch-test correlation and the threshold at which that correlation became significant.

Library prep was done by RACE. The data were produced on a NextSeq 500. During library preparation, unique molecular identifiers were attached to individual cDNA molecules so that TCRs could be counted quantitatively and reproducibly. Both TCR alpha and TCR beta chains were sequenced from each blood RNA sample. For the original study's pipeline: The median number of TCRs per sample was some 100,000, ranging from 23,224 to 690,600. The Decombinator software suite was used to annotate V, J and CDR3 in the TCR reads. To make PS versus PT1 abundance plots, every sample was subsampled to the same number of TCRs (28,000). TCRs were defined as expanded if absent before sensitization and observed at least eight times at the 2-week time point. TCRdb reworked the public reads: Q25 trimming with fastp, MiXCR clone assembly, productive beta chains retained. Records with the same CDR3 protein are collapsed into one entry carrying the most frequent genes and DNA. The V and J calls were determined by TCRdb, not by the authors. Counted in this sample were about 190,000 distinct CDR3 sequences; about 22% of them appeared once. Clones ranked in the top ten supply 2.5% of the sample.

The time point label of this sample denotes: patch test 3, about 24 weeks after DPC sensitization. The treatment or condition tag for this specimen amounts to: therapeutic diphenylcyclopropenone sensitization with weekly scalp DPC. Blood at each patch-test visit was drawn before the patch test was applied. Patients were considered eligible if aged 18 to 70, diagnosed with alopecia and deemed suitable for DPC therapy, and patients were excluded if pregnant. Total RNA was extracted from unfractionated whole blood collected in Tempus Blood RNA tubes. The CDR3 sequence holds 14 residues, the cysteine and phenylalanine included. Solely the CDR3 DNA is kept, with 42 bases framed from the first base. V is cut by 5 bases and J by 0 bases, and the space between the germline ends is 8 bases. CDR1 and CDR2, looked up from the germline V gene, are SGHTA and FQGNSA. This clonotype was counted a few times. Its cognate antigen has yet to be identified. No clone much larger than this one lies a single base away; base qualities are absent.

The sequencing here drew on whole blood, taken in connection with sensitization to the hapten diphenylcyclopropenone (DPC). The sequence links TRBV7-2 to TRBJ1-3; the D gene is perhaps TRBD1, on 5 matching bases. This receptor was identified in a woman between 35 and 50 years old with alopecia areata. Some clones in this sample may be carry-over from other donors' samples. The nucleotide sequence reads TGTGCCAGCAGCGCGGGGCTCTCTGGAAACACCATATATTTT. Translated, it reads CASSAGLSGNTIYF. Where the CDR3 stops, the reference TRBV7-2 and TRBJ1-3 genes take over; the full variable domain is GAGVSQSPSNKVTEKGKDVELRCDPISGHTALYWYRQSLGQGLEFLIYFQGNSAPDKSGLPSDRFSAERTGGSVSTLTIQRTQQEDSAVYLCASSAGLSGNTIYFGEGSWLTVV.